Each of the 11 T cell receptor beta chains below was sequenced from the same sample in a study of cytomegalovirus exposure and HLA in healthy donors. Primers included in the PCR were 60 Vbeta and 13 Jbeta primers. Repertoires were generated with immunoSEQ multiplex PCR, while TCRdb's copy carries only in-frame clones and drops some. The data show around 170,000 clones, with approximately 84% seen just once and 3.8% held by the top ten. The sequenced sample consisted of PBMCs. These receptors were taken from a man aged 45-65 years in good health and CMV-seronegative.

The chain links TRBV7-9 to TRBJ1-3, with 7 bases lining up with TRBD1. Germline loops: CDR1 SEHNR, CDR2 FQNEAQ (reference sequence). Trimming took 7 bases from V and 0 from J; bases not matched to a gene: 9. This CDR3 has 16 amino acids. CDR3 sequence (DNA): TGTGCCAGCACCCCAGAGGGACAGTCCTCTGGAAACACCATATATTTT. Its translation is CASTPEGQSSGNTIYF.

The chain uses TRBV7-9 and TRBJ1-1; maybe TRBD1 (6 bases). Germline V CDR1 and CDR2: SEHNR, FQNEAQ (reference sequence). CDR3 length equals 13 residues. V lost 2 bases and J lost 11, with 15 bases in between. This CDR3 reads CASSLQGLSAAFF. The CDR3 DNA sequence: TGTGCCAGCAGCTTACAGGGGCTCTCGGCCGCTTTCTTT.

With regard to this clone: Other DNA sequences within the sample encode an identical CDR3. This chain connects TRBV5-1 to TRBJ1-2; D is unclear. V shed 0 bases and J shed 3 bases, with 9 bases lying between them. CDR1 is SGHRS and CDR2 is YFSETQ in the germline V gene. The CDR3 runs to 14 residues. CDR3 amino acids: CASSLAGGDYGYTF. CDR3 coding DNA: TGCGCCAGCAGCTTGGCCGGCGGGGACTATGGCTACACCTTC.

This chain connects TRBV11-2 to TRBJ2-3, with 11 bases that match TRBD2. The junction had 12 bases not matched to a gene; V was cut back by 2 bases and J by 5 bases. CDR1 SGHAT and CDR2 FQNNGV come from the germline V gene. CDR3 length: 18 residues. CDR3 region: CASSLTGNSGGAGDTQYF. CDR3 nucleotides: TGTGCCAGCAGCTTAACCGGCAATAGCGGGGGGGCCGGAGATACGCAGTATTTT.

As regards this clone: Mismatch with germline at one junction end may stem from a read error. The rearrangement links TRBV7-7 to TRBJ2-7, with 11 bases fitting TRBD1. There are 14 residues in the CDR3. The germline V gene encodes CDR1 SSHAT and CDR2 FNYEAQ (reference sequence). CDR3 nucleotides: TGTGCTAGCAGCCCAGGACAGGGGGCGCGGGAGCAGTACTTC. Its translation: CASSPGQGAREQYF.

This chain links TRBV6-5 with TRBJ1-1, with TRBD1 as a possible D gene (5 bases). Germline V gene lookup returns CDR1 MNHEY and CDR2 SVGAGI. V shed 5 bases and J shed 4 bases, with 11 bases lying between them. The length of the CDR3 is 13 residues. This CDR3 reads CASSDFGGTEAFF. CDR3 DNA sequence: TGTGCCAGCAGTGATTTCGGGGGCACTGAAGCTTTCTTT.

This clone was recorded once. The chain joins TRBV10-3 to TRBJ2-7; D perhaps matches TRBD2 (5 bases). Between the trimmed V and J ends, which lost 6 bases and 2 bases, there was a span of 17 bases. The germline V gene has CDR1 ENHRY and CDR2 SYGVKD. The CDR3 covers 15 residues. The CDR3 region is CAISPKPGITYEQYF. CDR3 nucleotides: TGTGCCATCAGCCCTAAGCCCGGGATAACCTACGAGCAGTACTTC.

This rearrangement joins TRBV6-1 to TRBJ2-1; D is ambiguous. The CDR3 is made up of 13 amino acids. Germline assignment: CDR1 MNHNS and CDR2 SASEGT. V was clipped by 9 bases and J by 6 bases, with 15 bases between them. The CDR3 is CASALYGRNEQFF. The DNA of the CDR3 is TGTGCCAGTGCCCTTTATGGGCGCAATGAGCAGTTCTTC.

The chain couples TRBV4-3 to TRBJ2-3; a weak D match, TRBD1 (5 bases). CDR3 length: 17 amino acids. V lost 0 bases and J lost 5, with 18 bases in between. CDR1 and CDR2 from the germline V gene are LGHNA and YSLEER. The CDR3 loop is CASSQDLAGPRGDTQYF. The CDR3 DNA follows: TGCGCCAGCAGCCAAGATCTCGCAGGGCCCCGAGGAGATACGCAGTATTTT.

The chain uses TRBV30 and TRBJ1-2, with TRBD1 as a possible D gene (5 bases). The CDR3 spans 15 residues. Germline-derived CDR1 and CDR2 are GTSNPN and SVGIG (reference sequence). V lost 0 bases and J lost 4, with 15 bases in between. DNA of the CDR3: TGTGCCTGGAGTGTACGCATCGGCAGGGCCTATGGCTACACCTTC. It specifies CAWSVRIGRAYGYTF.

V gene TRBV5-6 combines with J gene TRBJ1-3; no clear D. This CDR3 contains 15 residues. The germline V gene has CDR1 SGHDT and CDR2 YYEEEE. The V and J ends lost 1 base and 1 base respectively, with 9 bases between them. CDR3 in DNA: TGTGCCAGCAGCTTGTATGCAGGATCTGGAAACACCATATATTTT. Amino acids: CASSLYAGSGNTIYF.